A single sample is the source of the 6 T cell receptor beta chains below, sequenced in a study of blood T cell repertoires in COVID-19. Only in-frame clones appear in the TCRdb table, and some are missing; sequencing was by immunoSEQ multiplex PCR. The sample has some 340,000 clones; less than 90% are singletons. Sequenced sample: PBMCs or T cells enriched from blood (not recorded which). These receptors were obtained from a woman aged 45 to 65 who had recovered from COVID-19.

The chain couples TRBV5-4 to TRBJ2-1, with TRBD1 as a possible D gene (6 bases). V shed 0 bases and J shed 0 bases, with 19 bases lying between them. Germline V gives CDR1 SGHNT, CDR2 YYREEE (reference sequence). The CDR3 totals 19 residues. The CDR3 nucleotides read TGTGCCAGCAGCTTGGATAGGGACACCACCCCGAGCTCCTACAATGAGCAGTTCTTC. Protein sequence: CASSLDRDTTPSSYNEQFF.

V gene TRBV9 combines with J gene TRBJ1-1; D remains ambiguous. V lost 0 bases and J lost 4, with 10 bases in between. Germline V lookup: CDR1 SGDLS, CDR2 YYNGEE. The CDR3 consists of 14 residues. The CDR3 DNA follows: TGTGCCAGCAGCGTAGGAGGGTCGGGCACTGAAGCTTTCTTT. It specifies CASSVGGSGTEAFF.

The chain is built from TRBV7-2 and TRBJ1-6, with a possible D match to TRBD1 (6 bases). Per germline, CDR1 SGHTA and CDR2 FQGNSA. Deletions cut 4 bases from V and 1 base from J, with 14 bases between. The CDR3 has 17 amino acids. CDR3 DNA: TGTGCCAGCAGCTCCGACAGGACGAGGTCCTATAATTCACCCCTCCACTTT. Translating it yields CASSSDRTRSYNSPLHF.

The chain uses TRBV5-6 and TRBJ2-3, with 10 bases lining up with TRBD2. There are 16 residues in the CDR3. V was clipped by 4 bases and J by 8 bases; unmatched bases: 13. The germline CDR1 and CDR2 sequences are SGHDT and YYEEEE. The CDR3 region is CASSPGGSGGSVTQYF. In DNA, the CDR3 is TGTGCCAGCAGCCCCGGGGGTAGCGGGGGGTCAGTTACGCAGTATTTT.

This sequence joins TRBV7-2 and TRBJ1-5; D not certain. The CDR3 is made up of 13 amino acids. Trimming cost V 5 bases and J 4 bases, with 9 bases left between them. Germline V gives CDR1 SGHTA, CDR2 FQGNSA. CDR3 in amino acids: CASSPRRNQPQHF. The CDR3 DNA follows: TGTGCCAGCAGCCCCCGGCGGAATCAGCCCCAGCATTTT.

The chain is built from TRBV5-5 and TRBJ1-5, with 8 bases matching TRBD1. From germline, CDR1 is SGHKS and CDR2 YYEKEE (reference sequence). The V and J ends lost 4 bases and 2 bases, in that order; junction bases with no gene match: 8. The CDR3 has 16 residues. CDR3 region: CASSGGTGVGNQPQHF. CDR3 sequence (DNA): TGTGCCAGCAGCGGCGGGACAGGAGTGGGCAATCAGCCCCAGCATTTT.